These 20 T cell receptor beta chains were all obtained from the same sample, sequenced in a study of T cells after yellow fever vaccination. TCRdb redid the calling of the 5' RACE reads with MiXCR, one entry per CDR3 protein. The table shows 620,000 or so distinct CDR3 sequences, with 17% occurring only once. The specimen was PBMCs, collected about 5 days after the first yellow fever vaccination. The receptors originated from a man between 18 and 29 years old who received the YFV17D yellow fever vaccine.

This clonotype has more than one count but fewer than ten. CDR3: CASSGTGRNQPQHF. The CDR3 nucleotides are TGTGCCAGCAGTGGGACAGGGCGCAATCAGCCCCAGCATTTT. The rearrangement joins TRBV7-9 to TRBJ1-5; 9 bases are shared with TRBD1. Germline values: CDR1 SEHNR, CDR2 FQNEAQ (reference sequence). V dropped 6 bases and J dropped 2; count of bases not matched to a gene: 2. CDR3 length equals 14 residues.

This clonotype was recorded many times. The chain is built from TRBV6-1 and TRBJ1-6; D is perhaps TRBD1 (6 bases). The CDR3 covers 15 residues. With 7 bases removed from V and 14 bases from J, the gap between germline ends came to 24 bases. Germline loops: CDR1 MNHNS, CDR2 SASEGT. The CDR3 nucleotides are TGTGCCAGCACTGGAGAGGGGGACGGGGGTAGAGCCCTCCACTTT. It codes for CASTGEGDGGRALHF.

The V gene is TRBV6-2 or TRBV6-3, the J gene TRBJ2-1; no clear D gene. CDR3 length: 15 amino acids. Trimming took off 3 bases at V and 6 bases at J, with 15 bases between the two ends. CDR1 and CDR2 from the germline V gene are MNHEY and SVGEGT. The CDR3 region has the DNA TGTGCCAGCAGTTATTACGGGTTTGGTGGCAATGAGCAGTTCTTC. This translates into CASSYYGFGGNEQFF.

V is TRBV20-1 and J is TRBJ2-7, with D possibly called TRBD1 or TRBD2 (5 bases each). V gave up 6 bases and J gave up 2 bases, with 11 bases separating them. Germline CDR1 DFQATT, CDR2 SNEGSKA (reference sequence). The length of the CDR3 is 12 residues. CDR3 residues: CSAADIPYEQYV. The CDR3 nucleotides are TGCAGTGCAGCGGACATCCCCTACGAGCAGTACGTC.

V is TRBV10-3 and J is TRBJ2-7; D unresolved. CDR1 ENHRY and CDR2 SYGVKD come from the germline V gene. Trimming shortened V by 3 bases and J by 3 bases, and 9 bases separated the two germline ends. This CDR3 spans 13 amino acids. CDR3 bases: TGTGCCATCAGTGATTCGGGTAGCTACGAGCAGTACGTC. This codes for CAISDSGSYEQYV.

This clonotype was counted between two and nine times. This chain links TRBV7-9 with TRBJ2-2; D unclear. There are 13 residues in the CDR3. Per the germline V gene, CDR1 is SEHNR and CDR2 is FQNEAQ (reference sequence). The V end was cut by 3 bases, the J end by 4 bases, with 6 bases between. CDR3 in amino acids: CASSFNPTGELFF. Written as DNA, the CDR3 is TGTGCCAGCAGCTTCAATCCCACCGGGGAGCTGTTTTTT.

The J gene is TRBJ2-7, the V gene TRBV4-1; D gene uncertain. The germline V and J ends were trimmed by 0 bases and 2 bases, with 11 bases remaining between them. Germline V gene sequence: CDR1 MGHRA, CDR2 YSYEKL. The CDR3 has 15 residues. CDR3 loop: CASSQELGLPYEQYF. As DNA, the CDR3 is TGCGCCAGCAGCCAAGAGCTAGGGCTGCCCTACGAGCAGTACTTC.

This clonotype has just a few counts. The chain carries TRBV5-1 and TRBJ1-2, with D maybe TRBD1 (5 bases). This CDR3 is built from 13 residues. Germline V lookup: CDR1 SGHRS, CDR2 YFSETQ. V was cut by 4 bases and J by 1 base, with 8 bases left in between. The CDR3 nucleotides are TGCGCCAGCAGCCAGACAGTTAACTATGGCTACACCTTC. It yields the protein CASSQTVNYGYTF.

This clonotype was seen a handful of times. The rearrangement links TRBV7-9 to TRBJ1-1; D call uncertain. Germline V CDR1 and CDR2: SEHNR, FQNEAQ (reference sequence). V lost 2 bases and J 4 bases, leaving 5 bases between the germline ends. The CDR3 consists of 12 residues. The CDR3 DNA reads as TGTGCCAGCAGCTTATGGGTCACTGAAGCTTTCTTT. Protein: CASSLWVTEAFF.

The chain is built from TRBV18 and TRBJ1-1, with 7 bases identical to TRBD1. Germline loops: CDR1 KGHSH, CDR2 LQKENI. The CDR3 covers 15 residues. V shed 4 bases, J shed 1 base, and the junction held 6 bases outside the gene matches. Here the CDR3 reads CASSLRQGKNTEAFF. For the CDR3, the DNA is TGTGCCAGCTCACTTCGACAGGGTAAGAACACTGAAGCTTTCTTT.

This clonotype appeared a few times. The chain recombines TRBV5-1 with TRBJ2-2; D is uncertain. There are 13 residues in the CDR3. The V end lost 4 bases, the J end lost 1 base, and 5 bases lay between the germline ends. Germline CDR1 SGHRS, CDR2 YFSETQ. The CDR3 loop is CASSRKNTGELFF. The CDR3 DNA sequence: TGCGCCAGCAGCCGCAAGAACACCGGGGAGCTGTTTTTT.

The chain combines TRBV2 with TRBJ2-5, with D tentatively TRBD1 or TRBD2 (5 bases each). Germline CDR1 and CDR2: SNHLY and FYNNEI. V lost 0 bases to trimming and J lost 5 bases, with 16 bases between them. The CDR3 extends over 16 amino acids. CDR3 nucleotide sequence: TGTGCCAGCAGTGAAGCCCCCTCGGGACCGAGGGAGACCCAGTACTTC. Residues: CASSEAPSGPRETQYF.

The chain couples TRBV29-1 to TRBJ2-2, with D uncertain. V was shortened by 0 bases and J by 6 bases, with 8 bases between the two germline ends. Germline CDR1 SQVTM, CDR2 ANQGSEA. CDR3 length equals 13 residues. The CDR3 reads CSVEEVGPGELFF. The CDR3 bases are TGCAGCGTTGAAGAGGTCGGTCCCGGGGAGCTGTTTTTT.

This clonotype was counted only a few times. The rearrangement uses TRBV28 and TRBJ1-1; D gene uncertain. The V end lost 10 bases, the J end lost 6 bases, and 15 bases lay between the germline ends. The germline V gene has CDR1 MDHEN and CDR2 SYDVKM. This CDR3 has 12 amino acids. CDR3 in DNA: TGTGCCACCTTCCCACTGGTCCCTGAAGCTTTCTTT. Translating it yields CATFPLVPEAFF.

The chain employs TRBV5-5 and TRBJ2-5, with D perhaps matching TRBD1 (5 bases). The V gene's germline CDR1 is SGHKS and CDR2 YYEKEE (reference sequence). The V end was cut by 6 bases, the J end by 4 bases, with 16 bases between. The CDR3 loop spans 14 amino acids. CDR3 protein: CASTLTRESETQYF. CDR3 nucleotides: TGTGCCAGCACCCTTACCAGGGAATCAGAGACCCAGTACTTC. Looking up the rest from reference TRBV5-5 and TRBJ2-5 gives the full variable domain: DAGVTQSPTHLIKTRGQQVTLRCSPISGHKSVSWYQQVLGQGPQFIFQYYEKEERGRGNFPDRFSARQFPNYSSELNVNALLLGDSALYLCASTLTRESETQYFGPGTRLLVL.

The V call is TRBV1, the J call TRBJ1-1. TRBV1 is a listed pseudogene. The CDR3 runs 13 residues. The CDR3 nucleotides are TGCACCAGCAGCCAATCCTGCCCACCTGAAGCTTTCTTT. This encodes CTSSQSCPPEAFF.

This clonotype has only a few counts. V is TRBV6-1 and J is TRBJ1-2, with a weak D call TRBD1 (6 bases). Germline V gene sequence: CDR1 MNHNS, CDR2 SASEGT. V was clipped by 10 bases and J by 6 bases, with 18 bases between them. CDR3 length equals 13 residues. The CDR3 DNA is TGTGCCACACTGATCCCGGGGGCGAATGGCTACACCTTC. It codes for CATLIPGANGYTF.

The chain joins TRBV18 to TRBJ2-7, with D uncertain. CDR1 is KGHSH, CDR2 LQKENI, per germline. Trimming stripped 3 bases from V and 4 bases from J, with 7 bases between. This CDR3 region has 12 residues. The chain's CDR3 is CASSPKRYEQYF. The CDR3 coding sequence is TGTGCCAGCTCACCGAAACGGTACGAGCAGTACTTC.

This chain links TRBV27 with TRBJ2-1, with 10 bases that match TRBD2. This CDR3 has 19 amino acids. The junction had 14 bases not matched to a gene; V was cut back by 6 bases and J by 0 bases. Germline CDR1 reads MNHEY; CDR2 reads SMNVEV (reference sequence). This CDR3 is CASSRGLAGAGSSYNEQFF. The DNA for the CDR3 is TGTGCCAGCAGCCGGGGGCTAGCGGGGGCCGGAAGCTCCTACAATGAGCAGTTCTTC.

This clonotype was found a few times. The chain is built from TRBV20-1 and TRBJ2-4; D is perhaps TRBD1 (5 bases). The germline CDR1 and CDR2 sequences are DFQATT and SNEGSKA (reference sequence). V was pared by 2 bases and J by 1 base, with 12 bases between. There are 15 residues in the CDR3. For the CDR3, the DNA is TGCAGTGCTAGAAGGGGTGGGATTGCCAAAAACATTCAGTACTTC. Residues: CSARRGGIAKNIQYF.